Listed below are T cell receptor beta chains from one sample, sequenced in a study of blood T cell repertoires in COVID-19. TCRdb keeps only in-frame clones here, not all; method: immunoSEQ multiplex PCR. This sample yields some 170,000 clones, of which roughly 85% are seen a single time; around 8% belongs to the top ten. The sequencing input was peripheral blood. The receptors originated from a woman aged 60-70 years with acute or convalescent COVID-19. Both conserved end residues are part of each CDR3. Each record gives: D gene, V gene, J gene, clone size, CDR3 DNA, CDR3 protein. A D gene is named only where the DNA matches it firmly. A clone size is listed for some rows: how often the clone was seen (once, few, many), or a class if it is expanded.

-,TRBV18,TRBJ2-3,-,TGTGCCAGCTCACCTCGTCTAGGAAGCACAGATACGCAGTATTTT,CASSPRLGSTDTQYF
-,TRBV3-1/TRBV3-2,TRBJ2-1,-,TGTGCCAGCAGCTCCTACAGCTACAATGAGCAGTTCTTC,CASSSYSYNEQFF
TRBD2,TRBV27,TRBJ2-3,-,TGTGCCAGCAGTTTAGCCCTAGCGGGAGGAGGGGATACGCAGTATTTT,CASSLALAGGGDTQYF
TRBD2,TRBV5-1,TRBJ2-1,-,TGCGCCAGCAGCTTGGATCGGCGGGAGCGCGATGAGCAGTTCTTC,CASSLDRRERDEQFF
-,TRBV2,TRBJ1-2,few,TGTGCCAGCAGCCAGGGCCTTAACTATGGCTACACCTTC,CASSQGLNYGYTF
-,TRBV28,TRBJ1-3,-,TGTGCCAGCGGGGGTCCGAGGACTACCTCTGGAAACACCATATATTTT,CASGGPRTTSGNTIYF
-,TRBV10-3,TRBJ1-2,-,TGTGCCATCAGTGAAAGGCAGGCCCTGGGCTATGGCTACACCTTC,CAISERQALGYGYTF
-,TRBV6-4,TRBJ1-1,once,TGTGCCAGCAGTCGACAGTTTAACACTGAAGCTTTCTTT,CASSRQFNTEAFF
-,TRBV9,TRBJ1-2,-,TGTGCCAGCAGCGCCTCCCAGGGTGGTGGCTACACCTTC,CASSASQGGGYTF
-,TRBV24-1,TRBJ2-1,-,TGTGCCACCAGTGATTTTCGCGGCTCTAATGAGCAGTTCTTC,CATSDFRGSNEQFF
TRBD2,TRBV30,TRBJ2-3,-,TGTGCCTGGAGTACCCGGACGGGGACTAGCGGGTTCACAGATACGCAGTATTTT,CAWSTRTGTSGFTDTQYF
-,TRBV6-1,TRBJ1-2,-,TGTGCCAGCAGTGAACCCGGGTATGGCTACACCTTC,CASSEPGYGYTF
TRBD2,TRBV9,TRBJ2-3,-,TGTGCCAGCAGCGGAGCTAGCGGGAGATACACAGATACGCAGTATTTT,CASSGASGRYTDTQYF
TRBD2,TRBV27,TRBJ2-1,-,TGTGCCAGCAGGCGTCCGGGACTAGCGGCCAATGAGCAGTTCTTC,CASRRPGLAANEQFF
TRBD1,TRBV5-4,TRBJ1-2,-,TGTGCCAGCTCCCTCTCCGGGACAGGGATATATGGCTACACCTTC,CASSLSGTGIYGYTF
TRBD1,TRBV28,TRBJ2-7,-,TGTGCCAGCAGGCGAGGACAGGGATCCTACGAGCAGTACTTC,CASRRGQGSYEQYF
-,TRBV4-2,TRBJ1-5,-,TGTGCCAGCAGCCAAGGTGACAGGCCGAAACCTTCACAGCCCCAGCATTTT,CASSQGDRPKPSQPQHF
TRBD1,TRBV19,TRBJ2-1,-,TGTGCCAGTAACCCGACAGGGAGAGGCAATGAGCAGTTCTTC,CASNPTGRGNEQFF
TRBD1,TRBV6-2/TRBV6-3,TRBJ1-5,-,TGTGCCAGCAGTAAGCGGACAGGGGCTAGCAATCAGCCCCAGCATTTT,CASSKRTGASNQPQHF
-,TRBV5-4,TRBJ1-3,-,TGTGCCAGCAGCTTGGGGGGAGGGACGTCCGCTGGAAACACCATATATTTT,CASSLGGGTSAGNTIYF
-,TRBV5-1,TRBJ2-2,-,TGCGCCAGCAGCTTGGTATCCGCGGACACCGGGGAGCTGTTTTTT,CASSLVSADTGELFF
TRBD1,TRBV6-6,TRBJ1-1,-,TGTGCCAGCAGCCGACACCCCCGGGACAGGGGGAAGAACACTGAAGCTTTCTTT,CASSRHPRDRGKNTEAFF
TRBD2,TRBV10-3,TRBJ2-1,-,TGTGCCATCAGGGGGACTAGCGGGAGTGAGAATGAGCAGTTCTTC,CAIRGTSGSENEQFF
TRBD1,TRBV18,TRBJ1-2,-,TGTGCCAGCTCTCAGGGGGGTGAGAGCTATGGCTACACCTTC,CASSQGGESYGYTF
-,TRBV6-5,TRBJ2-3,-,TGTGCCAGCAGTTCCCCGGAGTCGGGCACAGATACGCAGTATTTT,CASSSPESGTDTQYF
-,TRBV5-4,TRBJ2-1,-,TGTGCCAGCAGGACTACAGGGCTGGATGAGCAGTTCTTC,CASRTTGLDEQFF
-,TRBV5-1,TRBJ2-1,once,TGCGCCAGCCGAGGGGGGGAGCCCCTCTACAATGAGCAGTTCTTC,CASRGGEPLYNEQFF
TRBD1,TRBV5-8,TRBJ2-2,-,TGTGCCAGCAGCTTGGCTAACAGGGGCTCGGGCGGGGAGCTGTTTTTT,CASSLANRGSGGELFF
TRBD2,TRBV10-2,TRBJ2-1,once,TGCGCCAGCAGGAGGACTAGCGGGACGACCTACAATGAGCAGTTCTTC,CASRRTSGTTYNEQFF
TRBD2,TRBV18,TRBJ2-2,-,TGTGCCAGCTCCCCTTTTAGCGGGTCGAACACCGGGGAGCTGTTTTTT,CASSPFSGSNTGELFF
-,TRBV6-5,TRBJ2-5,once,TGTGCCAGCAGGGAGCGTGAGGAAGAGACCCAGTACTTC,CASREREEETQYF
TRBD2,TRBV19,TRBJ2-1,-,TGTGCCAGTAGTATGAGGGGTCTAGCGGGAGATGAGCAGTTCTTC,CASSMRGLAGDEQFF
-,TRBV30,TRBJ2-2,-,TGTGCCTGGAGGGGGAGCAGTAAAGGGGAGCTGTTTTTT,CAWRGSSKGELFF
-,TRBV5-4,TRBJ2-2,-,TGTGCCAGCAGCCCGATTACAGGGGGGGGCTCCCCCGGGGAGCTGTTTTTT,CASSPITGGGSPGELFF
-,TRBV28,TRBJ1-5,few,TGTGCCAGCAGTTTCCCCCGGGAGCCCCAGCATTTT,CASSFPREPQHF
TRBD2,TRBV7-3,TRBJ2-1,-,TGTGCCAGCAGTTCCGAACTAGCGGGAGGAGCTAAGTTCTTC,CASSSELAGGAKFF
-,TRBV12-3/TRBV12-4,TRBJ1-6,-,TGTGCCAGCAGTTTACGGGGGTCACCCCTCCACTTT,CASSLRGSPLHF
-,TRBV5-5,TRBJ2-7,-,TGTGCCAGCAGCTTTTCAGAGGGTAACGAGCAGTACTTC,CASSFSEGNEQYF
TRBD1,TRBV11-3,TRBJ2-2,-,TGTGCCAGCACCGGGGGAGACAGGGGTGCCTACAGCCACAACACCGGGGAGCTGTTTTTT,CASTGGDRGAYSHNTGELFF
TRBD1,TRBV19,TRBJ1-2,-,TGTGCCAGTAGTAGTCCTCGGGAGGGGGCGTTCCATGGCTACACCTTC,CASSSPREGAFHGYTF
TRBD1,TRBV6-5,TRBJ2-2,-,TGTGCCAGCAGTTTGGACAGGGGGATGGAGCTGTTTTTT,CASSLDRGMELFF
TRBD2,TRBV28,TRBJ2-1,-,TGTGCCAGCAGAGGGACTAGCGGGGTCAATGAGCAGTTCTTC,CASRGTSGVNEQFF
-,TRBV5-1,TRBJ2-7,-,TGCGCCAGCACCCACCCTGCGGGCTACGAGCAGTACTTC,CASTHPAGYEQYF
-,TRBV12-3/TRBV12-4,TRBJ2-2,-,TGTGCCAGCAGCTTGAGCCGCGGGTTGTTTTTT,CASSLSRGLFF
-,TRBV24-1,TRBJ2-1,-,TGTGCCACCCCGCCTAGTCCTAGGCGGCTAAGCTCCTACAATGAGCAGTTCTTC,CATPPSPRRLSSYNEQFF
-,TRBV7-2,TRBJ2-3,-,TGTGCCAGCAGCTTAATCATGGGGCGGAATACGCAGTATTTT,CASSLIMGRNTQYF